These 14 T cell receptor beta chains were sequenced from one sample in a study of molecular identifiers for immune sequencing clone quantification. MiXCR, run by TCRdb on the PCR reads, gives a single entry per CDR3 protein. Seen here are about 100,000 distinct CDR3 sequences, roughly a fifth observed once, and the top ten hold 1% to 1.2%. Sequenced input: naive CD8+ T cells from blood, with Jurkat cell RNA spiked in. Regarding subset: FACS-sorted CD8+CD4-CCR7+CD45RA+ naive T cells. The origin of the receptors is a human donor in good health. Some libraries in this study had Jurkat cell RNA spiked in.

For this clonotype: A much larger clone differs from this one at a single base, so this may be a read error. V usage is TRBV6-6 and J usage is TRBJ2-3, with TRBD1 as a possible D gene (6 bases). Germline V gives CDR1 MNHNY, CDR2 SVGAGI (reference sequence). The CDR3 length is 16 residues. The V and J ends lost 5 bases and 4 bases respectively, with 19 bases between them. This CDR3 is CASSLYRTEGADTQYF. CDR3 nucleotides: TGTGCCAGCAGTCTATACCGGACAGAGGGGGCAGATACGCAGTATTTT.

This clonotype was observed many times. The V and J genes are TRBV14 and TRBJ2-7, with no clear D. Germline CDR1 is SGHDN and CDR2 is FVKESK. Trimming took off 1 base at V and 2 bases at J, with 9 bases between the two ends. There are 14 residues in the CDR3. The CDR3 loop is CASSQAQLAYEQYF. CDR3 nucleotide sequence: TGTGCCAGCAGCCAAGCTCAGCTAGCCTACGAGCAGTACTTC.

Regarding this clonotype: A much larger clone differs by one base, so this may be a read error. The V gene is TRBV15, the J gene TRBJ2-7; no definite D call. The CDR3 consists of 13 residues. CDR1 and CDR2 from the germline V gene are LNHNV and YYDKDF (reference sequence). V was pared by 3 bases and J by 4 bases, with 10 bases between. The CDR3 spells CATSRTPEYEQYF. As DNA, the CDR3 is TGTGCCACCAGCAGGACCCCGGAGTACGAGCAGTACTTC.

This clonotype was counted only a few times. The chain links TRBV5-4 to TRBJ1-4, with D perhaps matching TRBD1 (5 bases). V lost 4 bases and J lost 8, with 12 bases in between. The V gene's germline CDR1 is SGHNT and CDR2 YYREEE (reference sequence). CDR3 length: 13 residues. CDR3: CASSRGVGEKLFF. The CDR3 DNA sequence: TGTGCCAGCAGCCGGGGGGTTGGGGAAAAACTGTTTTTT.

This clonotype has ten or more counts. The chain joins TRBV6-9 to TRBJ1-3; D is ambiguous. Germline CDR1 reads MNHGY; CDR2 reads SVAAGI. Trimming took 0 bases from V and 0 from J, leaving 15 bases between them. This CDR3 has 18 amino acids. CDR3 bases: TGTGCCAGCAGTTATTCGTTGCCAGGACTAAACTCTGGAAACACCATATATTTT. Translated: CASSYSLPGLNSGNTIYF.

This clonotype was observed many times. V gene TRBV5-5 combines with J gene TRBJ2-7; D possibly corresponds to TRBD1 (6 bases). Trimming removed 4 bases at V and 7 bases at J, with 12 bases between. The germline gives CDR1 SGHKS, CDR2 YYEKEE (reference sequence). The CDR3 length is 12 residues. The CDR3 spells CASSAIQGEQYF. The DNA of the CDR3 is TGTGCCAGCAGCGCCATACAGGGTGAGCAGTACTTC.

Notes on this clonotype: The CDR3 ends on some other residue instead of the conserved phenylalanine or tryptophan, so this is likely a read error. This chain connects TRBV12-3 or TRBV12-4 to TRBJ2-1; TRBD2 matches 12 bases. CDR3 length: 15 residues. V lost 6 bases, J lost 4 bases, and 4 bases stayed unmatched. The CDR3 here is CASSPLAGGYNEQFL. The CDR3 coding sequence is TGTGCCAGCAGCCCACTAGCGGGAGGTTACAATGAGCAGTTCCTC.

For this clonotype: Its ends do not fully match the called genes, so a read error is possible. The chain carries TRBV6-6 and TRBJ1-4; tentative D call: TRBD1 (5 bases). The germline gives CDR1 MNHNY, CDR2 SVGAGI (reference sequence). The CDR3 is 17 amino acids. CDR3 residues: CAGSYPHGTETNEKLFF. In DNA form, the CDR3 reads TGTGCCGGCAGTTACCCACACGGGACGGAAACTAATGAAAAACTGTTTTTT.

This clonotype came up many times. This chain links TRBV27 with TRBJ2-7; TRBD2 matches 14 bases. Germline CDR1 reads MNHEY; CDR2 reads SMNVEV (reference sequence). J was trimmed by 6 bases and V by 3 bases; bases with no gene match: 7. There are 16 residues in the CDR3. CDR3 region: CASSLLSTSGGGEQYF. As DNA, the CDR3 is TGTGCCAGCAGTTTGTTGTCGACTAGCGGGGGGGGCGAGCAGTACTTC.

There are many counts of this clonotype. The rearrangement links TRBV4-1 to TRBJ2-3; D is unclear. Trimming took off 0 bases at V and 7 bases at J, with 14 bases between the two ends. The CDR3 consists of 15 residues. Germline lookup yields CDR1 MGHRA and CDR2 YSYEKL. CDR3 in DNA: TGCGCCAGCAGCCAAGAGGACGACCATTCAAATACGCAGTATTTT. Amino acids: CASSQEDDHSNTQYF.

With regard to this clonotype: An end of the junction does not agree with germline; a read error may underlie this. This chain joins TRBV4-1 and TRBJ2-6, with D possibly TRBD1 on 5 matching bases. CDR3 length equals 18 residues. From germline, CDR1 is MGHRA and CDR2 YSYEKL. The CDR3, as DNA: TGCGCCAGCAGCCAAGTGTTGGGGTACCTCTCTGGGGCCAACGTCCTGGCTTTC. Amino acid sequence: CASSQVLGYLSGANVLAF.

Ten or more counts support this clonotype. The J gene is TRBJ1-3, the V gene TRBV19; D ambiguous. Trimming pared 10 bases from V and 3 bases from J, leaving 13 bases between. The CDR3 consists of 13 residues. Germline-derived CDR1 and CDR2 are LNHDA and SQIVND (reference sequence). The CDR3 region has the DNA TGTGCCACCGGACCGTTCCATGGAAACACCATATATTTT. Its translation: CATGPFHGNTIYF.

This clonotype was counted between two and nine times. This may stem from a read error, because a much larger clone lies one nucleotide away. The chain links TRBV7-2 to TRBJ1-1, with D maybe TRBD1 (5 bases). The CDR3 covers 13 residues. The germline CDR1 and CDR2 sequences are SGHTA and FQGNSA. Trimming left V 0 bases short and J 10 bases short, with 12 bases between. Written as DNA, the CDR3 is TGTGCCAGCAGCTTAGCGCTGGGGGATGCAGCTTTCTTT. Protein product: CASSLALGDAAFF.

The table lists this clonotype with many counts. V usage is TRBV19 and J usage is TRBJ2-2, with TRBD1 identical over 8 bases. Germline values: CDR1 LNHDA, CDR2 SQIVND (reference sequence). With 0 bases clipped from V and 6 bases from J, the junction kept 15 bases outside the gene matches. The CDR3 covers 19 residues. The CDR3: CASSIEGRQGSYSAGELFF. CDR3 DNA: TGTGCCAGTAGTATAGAGGGACGACAGGGGAGTTATTCGGCCGGGGAGCTGTTTTTT.